The rows below give T cell receptor beta chains drawn from one sample of a study of regulatory T cells in long-lasting Graves disease. MiXCR, applied by TCRdb to the multiplex PCR reads, yields one record per CDR3 protein. The sample carries 350,000 to 450,000 distinct CDR3 sequences, under 25% recorded once. This material consisted of peripheral blood mononuclear cells (PBMCs), taken when the disease was refractory, from a patient treated with antithyroid drugs. These receptors originate from a female donor with Graves disease. CDR3s include the opening cysteine and the closing phenylalanine or tryptophan. Each record gives: D gene, V gene, J gene, clone size, CDR3 protein, CDR3 DNA. D genes are given only for firm matches. Expanded clones get a size class; other rows say once, few or many, or leave the size out.

.	TRBV28	TRBJ1-2	.	CASSFFEGGYGYTF	TGTGCCAGCAGTTTTTTTGAGGGGGGCTATGGCTACACCTTC
.	TRBV30	TRBJ2-1	.	CAWSVWGPGRTFSEQFF	TGTGCCTGGAGTGTATGGGGCCCGGGACGCACTTTTAGTGAGCAGTTCTTC
.	TRBV30	TRBJ2-5	few	CAWRGLKTQYF	TGTGCCTGGAGGGGACTGAAGACCCAGTACTTC
TRBD2	TRBV20-1	TRBJ2-3	.	CSASGGLAGDLGDTQYF	TGCAGTGCTAGTGGAGGACTAGCGGGAGATTTAGGAGATACGCAGTATTTT
.	TRBV28	TRBJ2-2	many	CASSLTEPGELFF	TGTGCCAGCAGTTTAACCGAGCCCGGGGAGCTGTTTTTT
.	TRBV19	TRBJ2-3	.	CASSINRADTQYF	TGTGCCAGTAGTATCAACAGGGCGGATACGCAGTATTTT
TRBD1	TRBV11-1	TRBJ2-7	.	CASSFDKTGKGYEQYF	TGTGCCAGCAGCTTCGACAAGACAGGGAAGGGCTACGAGCAGTACTTC
TRBD2	TRBV6-9	TRBJ2-4	few	CASSYKRLAGGAKNIQYF	TGTGCCAGCAGTTACAAGAGACTAGCGGGAGGGGCCAAAAACATTCAGTACTTC
TRBD1	TRBV19	TRBJ1-2	many	CASSHTGEGVGYTF	TGTGCCAGTAGCCACACAGGGGAGGGAGTTGGCTACACCTTC
TRBD2	TRBV2	TRBJ2-1	.	CASSGGGSTSYNEQFF	TGTGCCAGCAGTGGAGGCGGGAGTACCTCCTACAATGAGCAGTTCTTC
TRBD2	TRBV9	TRBJ2-7	.	CASSVGLAGAPPGEQYF	TGTGCCAGCAGCGTAGGACTAGCGGGGGCCCCGCCCGGCGAGCAGTACTTC
.	TRBV19	TRBJ2-5	.	CASSIFVGSTETQYF	TGTGCCAGTAGTATTTTTGTCGGCAGTACGGAGACCCAGTACTTC
.	TRBV12-3/TRBV12-4	TRBJ1-1	many	CASSFSLRLNTEAFF	TGTGCCAGCAGTTTTTCCTTACGGCTGAACACTGAAGCTTTCTTT
TRBD1	TRBV4-1	TRBJ1-4	.	CASSQGVTDRGRYEKLFF	TGCGCCAGCAGCCAAGGGGTAACCGACAGGGGGCGGTATGAAAAACTGTTTTTT
TRBD2	TRBV13	TRBJ2-7	few	CASSQGLAGTGEQYF	TGTGCCAGCAGCCAGGGACTAGCGGGAACGGGCGAGCAGTACTTC
.	TRBV19	TRBJ1-2	few	CASGTGVGTLNYGYTF	TGTGCCAGCGGAACGGGGGTTGGGACCTTAAACTATGGCTACACCTTC
TRBD1	TRBV7-9	TRBJ1-4	.	CASSLAVPRGDEKLFF	TGTGCCAGCAGCTTAGCCGTTCCCAGGGGGGATGAAAAACTGTTTTTT
.	TRBV7-9	TRBJ1-4	few	CASSSGGWSEKLFF	TGTGCCAGCAGCTCGGGAGGGTGGAGTGAAAAACTGTTTTTT
TRBD1	TRBV24-1	TRBJ2-7	.	CATSGLRGPLYEQYF	TGTGCCACCAGTGGCCTCAGGGGGCCCCTCTACGAGCAGTACTTC
.	TRBV30	TRBJ1-1	.	CACRREDTEAFF	TGTGCCTGCCGCCGTGAGGACACTGAAGCTTTCTTT
.	TRBV27	TRBJ1-2	many	CASSLNIDYGYTF	TGTGCCAGCAGTTTAAATATTGACTATGGCTACACCTTC
TRBD2	TRBV5-1	TRBJ2-2	.	CASSREGITGELFF	TGCGCCAGCTCGAGGGAGGGGATCACCGGGGAGCTGTTTTTT
.	TRBV5-5	TRBJ1-2	many	CASTPLLANYGYTF	TGTGCCAGCACTCCCTTATTAGCTAACTATGGCTACACCTTC
.	TRBV20-1	TRBJ2-7	few	CSASDPTLYEQYF	TGCAGTGCTAGCGACCCGACACTCTACGAGCAGTACTTC
.	TRBV13	TRBJ2-7	few	CASSSRGRTYEQYF	TGTGCCAGCAGCTCCAGGGGAAGAACCTACGAGCAGTACTTC
.	TRBV28	TRBJ1-2	many	CASSLLGGKYGYTF	TGTGCCAGCAGTTTATTGGGGGGCAAATATGGCTACACCTTC
.	TRBV5-1	TRBJ2-7	.	CASSFEGTTLGEQYF	TGCGCCAGCAGCTTTGAGGGGACAACACTGGGCGAGCAGTACTTC
TRBD1	TRBV7-2	TRBJ2-5	few	CASSSGTGLETQYF	TGTGCCAGCTCATCCGGGACAGGGTTAGAGACCCAGTACTTC
.	TRBV12-3/TRBV12-4	TRBJ1-1	many	CASSIRGRGEAFF	TGTGCCAGCAGTATCAGAGGGCGGGGTGAAGCTTTCTTT
.	TRBV11-2	TRBJ2-7	many	CASSGGWISYEQYF	TGTGCCAGCAGCGGTGGGTGGATCTCCTACGAGCAGTACTTC
.	TRBV6-9	TRBJ1-2	many	CASSYSKYSTYGYTF	TGTGCCAGCAGTTACTCGAAGTACAGCACTTATGGCTACACCTTC
TRBD1	TRBV29-1	TRBJ1-1	few	CSVQQGGYTEAFF	TGCAGCGTTCAGCAGGGGGGCTACACTGAAGCTTTCTTT
.	TRBV11-2	TRBJ1-2	many	CASKSQGGYTF	TGTGCCAGCAAATCCCAAGGCGGCTACACCTTC
.	TRBV20-1	TRBJ1-6	few	CSASLRTPLHF	TGCAGTGCTTCACTCAGGACACCCCTCCACTTT
.	TRBV2	TRBJ2-5	many	CASKPGAETQYF	TGTGCCAGCAAACCGGGAGCGGAGACCCAGTACTTC
.	TRBV6-1	TRBJ2-6	many	CASRPGGGANVLTF	TGTGCCAGCAGGCCCGGGGGTGGGGCCAACGTCCTGACTTTC
.	TRBV7-2	TRBJ2-1	few	CASSLVGVRADNEQFF	TGTGCCAGCAGCTTAGTGGGCGTCCGGGCCGATAATGAGCAGTTCTTC
.	TRBV29-1	TRBJ2-5	many	CSARPGGQRTPGETQYF	TGCAGCGCTCGACCGGGGGGACAGAGGACCCCAGGGGAGACCCAGTACTTC
.	TRBV20-1	TRBJ1-1	.	CSARDIGEAFF	TGCAGTGCTAGAGATATCGGTGAAGCTTTCTTT
.	TRBV14	TRBJ2-7	.	CASSQDVGISYEQYF	TGTGCCAGCAGCCAAGATGTCGGGATATCCTACGAGCAGTACTTC
.	TRBV5-1	TRBJ1-1	few	CASSSIPTGTEAFF	TGCGCCAGCAGCTCGATACCTACAGGTACTGAAGCTTTCTTT
TRBD1	TRBV30	TRBJ1-1	.	CACPPTGSNTEAFF	TGTGCCTGCCCTCCGACAGGGTCGAACACTGAAGCTTTCTTT
TRBD1	TRBV12-5	TRBJ2-7	.	CASGRGDRGYEQYF	TGTGCTAGTGGTCGGGGGGACAGGGGATACGAGCAGTACTTC